Presented here are 7 T cell receptor beta chains from one specimen sequenced in a study of molecular identifiers for immune sequencing clone quantification. Using its own MiXCR run on the PCR reads, TCRdb lists one record per CDR3 protein. The sample carries roughly 320,000 distinct CDR3 sequences, about 22% recorded once. Sequencing was done on a sample of naive CD8+ T cells from blood, with Jurkat cell RNA spiked in. The sample's subset: FACS-sorted CD8+CD4-CCR7+CD45RA+ naive T cells. These receptors all come from a human donor in good health. Some libraries in this study had Jurkat cell RNA spiked in.

The chain uses TRBV27 and TRBJ2-7; D could derive from TRBD1 or TRBD2 (6 bases each). The CDR3 covers 16 residues. Germline V gene data show CDR1 as MNHEY and CDR2 as SMNVEV (reference sequence). V dropped 7 bases and J dropped 5 bases, with 24 bases sitting between them. CDR3 sequence reads: CASNSNALQGGDEQYF. In DNA form, the CDR3 reads TGTGCCAGCAATAGTAACGCGCTACAGGGAGGCGACGAGCAGTACTTC.

The sample holds many counts of this clonotype. CDR3 in amino acids: CASSLERQLVAGVTDTQYF. CDR3 DNA sequence: TGCGCCAGCAGCTTGGAGAGACAGCTAGTAGCGGGAGTAACAGATACGCAGTATTTT. The V gene is TRBV5-1, the J gene TRBJ2-3, with TRBD2 identical over 9 bases. The germline CDR1 and CDR2 sequences are SGHRS and YFSETQ. This CDR3 is 19 amino acids long. Unmatched junction bases numbered 14, after V lost 0 bases and J lost 3 bases. The full variable domain, completed using reference TRBV5-1 and TRBJ2-3, is KAGVTQTPRYLIKTRGQQVTLSCSPISGHRSVSWYQQTPGQGLQFLFEYFSETQRNKGNFPGRFSGRQFSNSRSEMNVSTLELGDSALYLCASSLERQLVAGVTDTQYFGPGTRLTVL.

This clonotype was seen at least ten times. CDR3 bases: TGTGCCAGCAGCTTAGGCGCCTCTGGGGCCAACGTCCTGACTTTC. Protein sequence: CASSLGASGANVLTF. The chain is built from TRBV13 and TRBJ2-6, with no clear D. Trimming pared 0 bases from V and 0 bases from J, leaving 3 bases between. This CDR3 contains 15 residues. Germline loops: CDR1 PRHDT, CDR2 FYEKMQ (reference sequence).

This chain connects TRBV7-9 to TRBJ1-4; 11 nucleotides line up with TRBD1. Germline V gene sequence: CDR1 SEHNR, CDR2 FQNEAQ (reference sequence). The J segment lost 5 bases and the V segment lost 6 bases, leaving 8 bases of the junction unmatched. CDR3 length: 16 amino acids. The CDR3: CASSARDRGMNEKLFF. Written as DNA, the CDR3 is TGTGCCAGCAGTGCTCGGGACAGGGGGATGAATGAAAAACTGTTTTTT.

This clonotype was seen only a few times. J is TRBJ2-5 and V is TRBV3-1; weak D call: TRBD2 (6 bases). Trimming pared 3 bases from V and 3 bases from J, leaving 14 bases between. The CDR3 loop spans 15 amino acids. From germline, CDR1 is LGHDT and CDR2 YNNKEL (reference sequence). The CDR3 DNA sequence: TGTGCCAGCAGCCAGTCACGGGACTTCGAAGAGACCCAGTACTTC. It yields the protein CASSQSRDFEETQYF.

There are a few counts of this clonotype. The chain carries TRBV27 and TRBJ1-5; tentatively, D is TRBD1 (5 bases). This CDR3 is 14 amino acids long. Per germline, CDR1 MNHEY and CDR2 SMNVEV (reference sequence). The germline V and J ends were trimmed by 2 bases and 3 bases, with 8 bases remaining between them. The CDR3 reads CASSLQGPNQPQHF. As DNA, the CDR3 is TGTGCCAGCAGTTTACAGGGTCCCAATCAGCCCCAGCATTTT.

Many counts were recorded for this clonotype. This chain links TRBV13 with TRBJ2-3, with D hard to call. Trimming took off 3 bases at V and 5 bases at J, with 12 bases between the two ends. This CDR3 spans 14 amino acids. Germline V gives CDR1 PRHDT, CDR2 FYEKMQ (reference sequence). The CDR3 is CASSFGSSLDTQYF. The CDR3 nucleotides read TGTGCCAGCAGCTTTGGGTCTTCCCTAGATACGCAGTATTTT. Full variable domain (remainder filled in from reference TRBV13 and TRBJ2-3): AAGVIQSPRHLIKEKRETATLKCYPIPRHDTVYWYQQGPGQDPQFLISFYEKMQSDKGSIPDRFSAQQFSDYHSELNMSSLELGDSALYFCASSFGSSLDTQYFGPGTRLTVL.